The 12 T cell receptor beta chains presented below share a single source sample, sequenced in a study of read filtering for tumor transcriptome and immune sequencing. From approximately 430 ng of RNA, a library with molecular barcoded alpha/delta and beta/gamma adaptors was made. In TCRdb, the reads were re-called with MiXCR into one record per CDR3 protein. Of 20,000 to 30,000 distinct CDR3 sequences detected, less than 25% appear once; the ten largest clones hold about a sixth. Sequencing used a population of CD138-negative cells sorted from bone marrow. All receptors come from a donor at least 40 years old with multiple myeloma.

This clonotype was detected ten times or more. The chain uses TRBV20-1 and TRBJ2-1; perhaps TRBD2 as D (6 bases). The CDR3 has 13 residues. V dropped 0 bases and J dropped 8 bases, with 11 bases sitting between them. Per the germline V gene, CDR1 is DFQATT and CDR2 is SNEGSKA (reference sequence). CDR3: CSAREGTVDEQFF. The CDR3 bases are TGCAGTGCTAGAGAAGGGACTGTGGATGAGCAGTTCTTC.

This clonotype was seen at least ten times. For the CDR3, the DNA is TGTGCCAGCAGCCCAGGGGGACTAGCGGGAGCAGATACGCAGTATTTT. It codes for CASSPGGLAGADTQYF. V gene TRBV5-4 combines with J gene TRBJ2-3; 14 positions agree with TRBD2. CDR3 size: 16 residues. V lost 4 bases to trimming and J lost 4 bases; unmatched junction nucleotides: 5. Germline V gene data show CDR1 as SGHNT and CDR2 as YYREEE (reference sequence).

This clonotype was observed many times. The chain joins TRBV14 to TRBJ2-1; TRBD2 matches 11 bases. The CDR3 is 18 amino acids. The ends lost 0 bases at V and 9 bases at J; junction bases unmatched: 13. The germline V gene encodes CDR1 SGHDN and CDR2 FVKESK. CDR3 loop: CASSQDYGVAGGFTEQFF. CDR3 sequence (DNA): TGTGCCAGCAGCCAAGATTACGGCGTAGCGGGAGGGTTTACTGAGCAGTTCTTC.

V and J are TRBV11-2 and TRBJ2-5; D is unclear. Germline loops: CDR1 SGHAT, CDR2 FQNNGV. This CDR3 is 14 amino acids long. Trimming took 3 bases from V and 0 from J, leaving 8 bases between them. The CDR3 sequence is CASSFWGYQETQYF. The CDR3 DNA reads as TGTGCCAGCAGCTTCTGGGGATACCAAGAGACCCAGTACTTC.

By share, this clonotype ranks as medium-sized. The genes are TRBV29-1 and TRBJ2-1; the match to TRBD2 covers 7 bases. V dropped 3 bases and J dropped 1; count of bases not matched to a gene: 12. The CDR3 has 17 residues. Germline-derived CDR1 and CDR2 are SQVTM and ANQGSEA. CDR3 DNA sequence: TGCAGCGTTGATGGGGGGAAAGGAGCGGGATCCTACAATGAGCAGTTCTTC. This translates into CSVDGGKGAGSYNEQFF.

Of note for this clonotype: A read error is possible here, since a much larger clone lies one base away. V gene TRBV10-2 combines with J gene TRBJ2-7, with D maybe TRBD1 (5 bases). There are 14 residues in the CDR3. The V gene's germline CDR1 is WSHSY and CDR2 SAAADI. The CDR3 sequence: CASSERTHNYGQYF. The DNA of the CDR3 is TGCGCCAGCAGTGAGAGGACACACAACTACGGGCAGTACTTC.

This clonotype was seen repeatedly, ten times or more. The CDR3 bases are TGTGCCAGCAGTGGAACGACAGGAAGGTACACTGAAGCTTTCTTT. This sequence encodes CASSGTTGRYTEAFF. J is TRBJ1-1 and V is TRBV2; possible D gene TRBD1, 6 bases. The CDR3 consists of 15 residues. CDR1 SNHLY and CDR2 FYNNEI come from the germline V gene. Trimming took 4 bases from V and 3 from J, leaving 15 bases between them. Full variable domain (outside the CDR3, taken from reference TRBV2 and TRBJ1-1): EPEVTQTPSHQVTQMGQEVILRCVPISNHLYFYWYRQILGQKVEFLVSFYNNEISEKSEIFDDQFSVERPDGSNFTLKIRSTKLEDSAMYFCASSGTTGRYTEAFFGQGTRLTVV.

This clonotype appeared many times. The germline gene is not matched at one end of the junction; a read error may be the cause. The chain is built from TRBV6-1 and TRBJ2-1; possibly TRBD1 for D (5 bases). CDR1 is MNHNS and CDR2 is SASEGT in the germline V gene. This CDR3 region has 14 residues. CDR3 bases: TGTGCTAGCAGTGAGTTGGGGCGGAACAATGAGCAGTTCTTC. Translating it yields CASSELGRNNEQFF.

Comment on this clonotype: A much larger clone differs from this one at a single base, so this may be a read error. The chain links TRBV29-1 to TRBJ1-1; the D gene is possibly TRBD1 (6 bases). V was cut by 5 bases and J by 6 bases, with 19 bases left in between. Germline CDR1 and CDR2: SQVTM and ANQGSEA. The CDR3 contains 14 residues. DNA for the CDR3: TGCAGCGTTCAAGTTGGGGGCCCGGACGCTGAAGCTTTCTTT. Its translation: CSVQVGGPDAEAFF.

With regard to this clonotype: Its ends do not fully match the called genes, so a read error is possible. The chain links TRBV5-1 to TRBJ2-7; D may correspond to TRBD1 or TRBD2 (5 bases each). This CDR3 is built from 14 residues. Germline CDR1 reads SGHRS; CDR2 reads YFSETQ. CDR3 sequence: CASSSLIGTGEQYF. The CDR3, as DNA: TGCGCCAGCAGCTCGCTGATAGGGACGGGCGAGCAGTACTTT. The variable domain in full, with the rest retrieved from reference TRBV5-1 and TRBJ2-7, is KAGVTQTPRYLIKTRGQQVTLSCSPISGHRSVSWYQQTPGQGLQFLFEYFSETQRNKGNFPGRFSGRQFSNSRSEMNVSTLELGDSALYLCASSSLIGTGEQYFGPGTRLTVT.

This clonotype has a count of ten or more. A read error is possible here, since a much larger clone lies one base away. The V and J genes are TRBV7-6 and TRBJ2-1; 11 positions agree with TRBD2. Germline V gene data show CDR1 as SGHVS and CDR2 as FNYEAQ. The CDR3 spans 16 residues. CDR3 in amino acids: CASSPRLAGWYNEQLF. CDR3 DNA: TGTGCCAGCAGCCCTCGACTAGCGGGATGGTACAATGAGCAGCTCTTC. Variable domain in full (rest from reference TRBV7-6 and TRBJ2-1): GAGVSQSPRYKVTKRGQDVALRCDPISGHVSLYWYRQALGQGPEFLTYFNYEAQQDKSGLPNDRFSAERPEGSISTLTIQRTEQRDSAMYRCASSPRLAGWYNEQLFGPGTRLTVL.

This clonotype was observed many times. The gene calls are TRBV29-1 and TRBJ2-3, with 9 bases fitting TRBD2. The V gene's germline CDR1 is SQVTM and CDR2 ANQGSEA. Trimming cost V 4 bases and J 4 bases; bases outside gene matches: 6. This CDR3 contains 14 residues. The CDR3 spells CSVAASGISDTQYF. The CDR3 nucleotides are TGCAGCGTTGCCGCTAGCGGGATTTCAGATACGCAGTATTTT.